What follows is one TCR beta chain and its context. The antigen this receptor binds is unknown. No base qualities exist here, and no much larger clone lies one base off it. Each clonotype received, on average, approximately 9.9x coverage in deep resolution sequencing performed on a MiSeq, where the target depth lay between 1 in 1 million and 1 in 200,000 T cells. The immunoSEQ hsTCRB Kit was used to generate the TCR beta libraries. As for the original processing: ImmunoSEQ Data Assistant and ImmunoSEQ Analyzer were used for data analysis, and V, D and J genes were assigned according to IMGT definitions. Clonality, with values ranging from 0 to 1, was calculated as one minus the normalized Shannon entropy of productive rearrangement frequencies. Public clonotype analysis was restricted to overrepresented clonotypes comprising at least 0.05% of each patient's repertoire. Thirteen repertoires from age-matched healthy donors, obtained from immuneACCESS, served as clonality controls. Entries here come from immuneACCESS through TCRdb and include only in-frame sequences with V and J called. Some clones fail to appear in such tables; in the studies checked, an unresolved V gene covers under half of the shortfall, and the cause of the remainder is unknown. V, J and clone size derive from that table, while D and trimming were established from the DNA sequence. The sample table shows some 300,000 clones, and more than 65% are seen once. Under 8.5% of the sample belongs to the ten largest clones.

This sample is drawn from a study of cytotoxic CD8 clonotypes in ibrutinib-treated CLL (dated by TCRdb to the early 2020s). The study in broad terms: In this cohort, some 16 patients were treatment-naive and roughly 10 were relapsed/refractory, while some 18 had unmutated IGHV. Partial responses were observed in roughly 24 patients and complete responses in 2; after a median follow-up of around 68 months, remission was maintained in approximately 14 patients and progression was observed in roughly 12. Samples at response were collected after a median of around twelve months of treatment, with a range of about 6 to 40 months. An average of around 250,000 productive templates and 80,000 to 95,000 productive rearrangements was obtained per sample. Of the roughly 86 people in the trial, roughly 27 had longitudinal samples available. Cryopreserved peripheral blood mononuclear cells were collected before treatment, at response, and at either disease progression or sustained remission. General study outcomes and caveats: Lymph node repertoires were not examined, and the timing of sampling was not matched between patients in sustained remission and those whose disease progressed. At ibrutinib response clonality went up, during sustained remission it held steady, and at progression it dropped back toward baseline. Public clonotypes were rare and either shrank or stayed stable during treatment, and the rise in clonality at ibrutinib response reflected expansion of private clonotypes. At baseline, clonality was higher than in age-matched healthy donors and showed a strong correlation with circulating CD8+ T-cell counts.

Approximately 2 micrograms of genomic DNA were extracted from cryopreserved PBMCs for TCR beta library preparation. Longitudinal blood samples from CLL patients on ibrutinib monotherapy were analyzed using high-throughput TCR beta sequencing. The patients took part in an open-label, single-center phase 2 trial of ibrutinib monotherapy. Sequencing used PBMCs, obtained before ibrutinib treatment. This TCR came from a human donor with chronic lymphocytic leukemia.

The CDR3 protein: CASSSQDRGGTEAFF. The DNA is TGTGCCAGCAGCTCCCAGGACAGGGGCGGTACTGAAGCTTTCTTT. The V and J genes are TRBV5-4 and TRBJ1-1; 9 central nucleotides agree with TRBD1. CDR1 and CDR2, per the germline V gene (reference sequence), are SGHNT and YYREEE. The CDR3 holds 15 amino acids from the cysteine to the phenylalanine. The CDR3 DNA has 45 bases and is translated from base 1. Trimming leaves V shorter by 3 bases and J shorter by 5 bases, with the junction holding 8 bases beyond the gene matches.